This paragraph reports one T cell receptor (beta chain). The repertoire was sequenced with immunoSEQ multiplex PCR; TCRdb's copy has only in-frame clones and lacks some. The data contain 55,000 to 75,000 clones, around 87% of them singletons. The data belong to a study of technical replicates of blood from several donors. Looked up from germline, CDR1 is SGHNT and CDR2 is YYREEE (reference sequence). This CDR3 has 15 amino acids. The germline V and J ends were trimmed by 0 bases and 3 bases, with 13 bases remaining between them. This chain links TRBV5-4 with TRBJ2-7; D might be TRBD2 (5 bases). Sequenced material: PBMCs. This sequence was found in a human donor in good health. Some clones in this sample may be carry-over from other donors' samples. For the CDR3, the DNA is TGTGCCAGCAGCTTGGAGCCAGCGACTAACTACGAGCAGTACTTC. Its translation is CASSLEPATNYEQYF.